This passage covers 24 T cell receptor beta chains from one sample sequenced in a study of blood T cell repertoires in COVID-19. The method was immunoSEQ multiplex PCR; TCRdb's version includes in-frame clones alone and lacks a portion of them. The sample records roughly 190,000 clones, roughly 80% being singletons. The sequenced sample was peripheral blood. The receptor set was obtained from a woman in her 70s with COVID-19, enrolled during active disease.

This clone was recorded once. This sequence joins TRBV7-8 and TRBJ2-1; D is ambiguous. The CDR3 runs 12 residues. Trimming pared 1 base from V and 10 bases from J, leaving 8 bases between. CDR1 and CDR2 from the germline V gene are SGHVS and FQNEAQ. The CDR3 nucleotides are TGTGCCAGCAGCTTAGTTGGAGACGAGCAGTTCTTC. It specifies CASSLVGDEQFF.

The chain has TRBV5-6 and TRBJ2-6; D is ambiguous. Between the trimmed V and J ends, which lost 0 bases and 5 bases, there was a span of 3 bases. Germline CDR1 SGHDT, CDR2 YYEEEE. The CDR3 covers 13 residues. This chain's CDR3 is CASSLDRANVLTF. As DNA, the CDR3 is TGTGCCAGCAGCTTGGACAGGGCCAACGTCCTGACTTTC.

This clone was observed a single time. J is TRBJ1-3 and V is TRBV15; D not resolved. This CDR3 is built from 15 residues. Germline V gives CDR1 LNHNV, CDR2 YYDKDF (reference sequence). V lost 1 base and J 2 bases, leaving 9 bases between the germline ends. The CDR3 reads CATSRGLSTGNTIYF. CDR3 sequence (DNA): TGTGCCACCAGCAGAGGGCTTTCAACTGGAAACACCATATATTTT.

The rearrangement uses TRBV30 and TRBJ2-2; 7 nucleotides line up with TRBD2. The CDR3 spans 14 residues. The V gene end was trimmed by 3 bases and the J gene end by 5 bases; junction bases not matched to a gene: 6. Per the germline V gene, CDR1 is GTSNPN and CDR2 is SVGIG (reference sequence). The CDR3 DNA reads as TGTGCCTGGAGGGGGAGGGGCTGGACCGGGGAGCTGTTTTTT. It translates to CAWRGRGWTGELFF.

The chain couples TRBV9 to TRBJ1-1; weak D call: TRBD1 (5 bases). The CDR3 is 15 residues long. Trimming shortened V by 2 bases and J by 5 bases, and 16 bases separated the two germline ends. Germline CDR1 SGDLS, CDR2 YYNGEE. The CDR3 region has the DNA TGTGCCAGCAGCGTCGGAAAGGGCGGGGCAACTGAAGCTTTCTTT. Amino acid sequence: CASSVGKGGATEAFF. Complete variable domain (other parts from reference TRBV9 and TRBJ1-1): DSGVTQTPKHLITATGQRVTLRCSPRSGDLSVYWYQQSLDQGLQFLIQYYNGEERAKGNILERFSAQQFPDLHSELNLSSLELGDSALYFCASSVGKGGATEAFFGQGTRLTVV.

The chain links TRBV7-2 to TRBJ1-1, with D possibly matching TRBD1 (5 bases). Germline loops: CDR1 SGHTA, CDR2 FQGNSA. Trimming removed 5 bases at V and 4 bases at J, with 14 bases between. The CDR3 covers 14 residues. The CDR3 DNA reads as TGTGCCAGCAGCGGTCAGGGAGGGGTCACTGAAGCTTTCTTT. Protein product: CASSGQGGVTEAFF. The entire variable domain, with the rest obtained from reference TRBV7-2 and TRBJ1-1, is as follows: GAGVSQSPSNKVTEKGKDVELRCDPISGHTALYWYRQSLGQGLEFLIYFQGNSAPDKSGLPSDRFSAERTGGSVSTLTIQRTQQEDSAVYLCASSGQGGVTEAFFGQGTRLTVV.

The table lists this clone with a few counts. The chain combines TRBV12-3 or TRBV12-4 with TRBJ2-1; 8 nucleotides match TRBD2. V lost 9 bases, J lost 8 bases, and 9 bases stayed unmatched. The CDR3 length is 13 residues. The CDR3 sequence: CASGAGVRDEQFF. The CDR3 coding sequence is TGTGCCAGTGGAGCGGGAGTAAGGGATGAGCAGTTCTTC.

This chain connects TRBV15 to TRBJ1-4, with D hard to call. The germline V and J ends were trimmed by 3 bases and 0 bases, with 5 bases remaining between them. This CDR3 is 14 amino acids long. Germline values: CDR1 LNHNV, CDR2 YYDKDF (reference sequence). The CDR3 DNA reads TGTGCCACCAGCAGGACTGCAACTAATGAAAAACTGTTTTTT. Its translation is CATSRTATNEKLFF. The full variable domain, in which reference TRBV15 and TRBJ1-4 provide the parts outside the CDR3, is DAMVIQNPRYQVTQFGKPVTLSCSQTLNHNVMYWYQQKSSQAPKLLFHYYDKDFNNEADTPDNFQSRRPNTSFCFLDIRSPGLGDTAMYLCATSRTATNEKLFFGSGTQLSVL.

The genes are TRBV5-1 and TRBJ1-1, with 8 bases aligning to TRBD1. CDR3 length: 15 amino acids. J gave up 1 base and V 4 bases, and 6 bases lay outside the gene matches. CDR1 and CDR2 from the germline V gene are SGHRS and YFSETQ. The chain's CDR3 is CASSLLGTGNTEAFF. Here the CDR3 DNA reads TGCGCCAGCAGCCTTCTCGGGACAGGGAACACTGAAGCTTTCTTT.

V gene TRBV6-5 combines with J gene TRBJ1-1; possible D gene TRBD1, 5 bases. Trimming left V 7 bases short and J 2 bases short, with 8 bases between. Per the germline V gene, CDR1 is MNHEY and CDR2 is SVGAGI. The CDR3 runs to 12 residues. The CDR3, as DNA: TGTGCCAGCAAGGACACAAACACTGAAGCTTTCTTT. Translating it yields CASKDTNTEAFF.

This clone was recorded once. This chain uses TRBV5-1 with TRBJ2-2, with a weak D call TRBD2 (6 bases). The V gene's germline CDR1 is SGHRS and CDR2 YFSETQ. The germline V and J ends were trimmed by 3 bases and 3 bases, with 9 bases remaining between them. There are 14 residues in the CDR3. The CDR3 protein is CASSSGTHTGELFF. The CDR3 DNA follows: TGCGCCAGCAGCTCCGGGACTCACACCGGGGAGCTGTTTTTT.

This chain joins TRBV5-6 and TRBJ1-3; D is ambiguous. V lost 4 bases to trimming and J lost 0 bases, with 14 bases between them. Germline lookup yields CDR1 SGHDT and CDR2 YYEEEE. This CDR3 is built from 16 residues. The CDR3 spells CASSTVIRGSGNTIYF. In DNA form, the CDR3 reads TGTGCCAGCAGCACGGTGATCCGGGGCTCTGGAAACACCATATATTTT.

The CDR3: CASSQGTGTVTYEQYF. DNA of the CDR3: TGTGCCAGCAGCCAAGGCACCGGGACAGTAACCTACGAGCAGTACTTC. The V call is TRBV5-4, the J call TRBJ2-7; 7 bases are a match to TRBD1. CDR3 length: 16 amino acids. The junction had 12 bases not matched to a gene; V was cut back by 4 bases and J by 2 bases. The germline gives CDR1 SGHNT, CDR2 YYREEE (reference sequence).

The chain joins TRBV5-1 to TRBJ2-1; possibly TRBD2 for D (5 bases). V shed 4 bases and J shed 9 bases, with 11 bases lying between them. Germline V lookup: CDR1 SGHRS, CDR2 YFSETQ. The CDR3 covers 12 residues. As DNA, the CDR3 is TGCGCCAGCAGCCCCCGGGCGGGTGAGCAGTTCTTC. This gives the protein CASSPRAGEQFF.

J is TRBJ2-1 and V is TRBV29-1, with 12 nucleotides matching TRBD2. The ends lost 4 bases at V and 4 bases at J; junction bases unmatched: 5. The germline gives CDR1 SQVTM, CDR2 ANQGSEA. The CDR3 extends over 15 amino acids. The CDR3 sequence: CSVVPSGGEYNEQFF. Here the CDR3 DNA reads TGCAGCGTTGTTCCTAGCGGGGGGGAATACAATGAGCAGTTCTTC.

This clone has just one count. The rearrangement uses TRBV27 and TRBJ1-2; TRBD1 matches at 7 bases. The CDR3 runs to 15 residues. The germline gives CDR1 MNHEY, CDR2 SMNVEV (reference sequence). V lost 1 base to trimming and J lost 8 bases; unmatched junction nucleotides: 10. DNA of the CDR3: TGTGCCAGCAGTTTATACCCGACAGGGTTTGGAGGCTACACCTTC. It specifies CASSLYPTGFGGYTF.

Here the CDR3 reads CAWSVLGQGIGGYTF. The CDR3 DNA sequence: TGTGCCTGGAGTGTACTAGGACAGGGGATCGGGGGCTACACCTTC. V gene TRBV30 combines with J gene TRBJ1-2, with TRBD1 matching 9 bases. This CDR3 is built from 15 residues. V gave up 0 bases and J gave up 8 bases; unmatched junction bases: 10. Germline V gives CDR1 GTSNPN, CDR2 SVGIG (reference sequence).

This chain links TRBV4-1 with TRBJ1-5; TRBD1 matches 12 bases. The germline CDR1 and CDR2 sequences are MGHRA and YSYEKL. Trimming took 3 bases from V and 1 from J; bases not matched to a gene: 1. The CDR3 runs to 16 residues. CDR3 bases: TGCGCCAGCAGCCAGGGACAGGGGGCAAGCAATCAGCCCCAGCATTTT. Residues: CASSQGQGASNQPQHF.

The chain is built from TRBV25-1 and TRBJ2-1, with 7 bases that match TRBD2. The CDR3 consists of 14 residues. Germline CDR1 is MGHDK and CDR2 is SYGVNS. V trimming: 2 bases; J trimming: 6 bases; junction bases outside the gene matches: 4. The CDR3 loop reads CASSEAGAANEQFF. CDR3 DNA: TGTGCCAGCAGTGAAGCGGGAGCGGCCAATGAGCAGTTCTTC.

DNA of the CDR3: TGTGCCAGTAGTATAGTGGAGGACAGGGGAAATGAGCAGTTCTTC. Residues: CASSIVEDRGNEQFF. This chain joins TRBV19 and TRBJ2-1, with TRBD1 identical over 9 bases. V lost 1 base, J lost 7 bases, and 5 bases stayed unmatched. The germline V gene encodes CDR1 LNHDA and CDR2 SQIVND (reference sequence). This CDR3 is built from 15 residues.

Regarding this clone: This sample also contains other DNA sequences that code for the same CDR3. The genes are TRBV10-3 and TRBJ2-2; tentatively, D is TRBD1 (5 bases). V lost 2 bases, J lost 2 bases, and 9 bases lay in between. The CDR3 has 15 residues. CDR1 and CDR2 (germline): ENHRY, SYGVKD. The CDR3 region is CAISERQGNTGELFF. Here the CDR3 DNA reads TGTGCCATCAGTGAGAGGCAGGGAAACACCGGGGAGCTGTTTTTT.

The chain recombines TRBV30 with TRBJ1-1; D is ambiguous. V was cut by 0 bases and J by 2 bases, with 10 bases left in between. CDR3 length: 14 amino acids. Germline values: CDR1 GTSNPN, CDR2 SVGIG (reference sequence). The CDR3 loop is CAWSVPRGNTEAFF. CDR3 DNA sequence: TGTGCCTGGAGTGTACCCCGGGGAAACACTGAAGCTTTCTTT. The full variable domain, completed using reference TRBV30 and TRBJ1-1, is SQTIHQWPATLVQPVGSPLSLECTVEGTSNPNLYWYRQAAGRGLQLLFYSVGIGQISSEVPQNLSASRPQDRQFILSSKKLLLSDSGFYLCAWSVPRGNTEAFFGQGTRLTVV.

This clone was found a few times. The chain employs TRBV7-9 and TRBJ2-1, with TRBD1 as a possible D gene (5 bases). Germline CDR1 is SEHNR and CDR2 is FQNEAQ (reference sequence). V shed 3 bases and J shed 7 bases, with 19 bases lying between them. CDR3 length equals 16 residues. CDR3 region: CASSFWVGARENEQFF. In nucleotides, the CDR3 is TGTGCCAGCAGCTTTTGGGTTGGGGCGCGAGAAAATGAGCAGTTCTTC. Combining the CDR3 with reference TRBV7-9 and TRBJ2-1 gives the whole variable domain DTGVSQNPRHKITKRGQNVTFRCDPISEHNRLYWYRQTLGQGPEFLTYFQNEAQLEKSRLLSDRFSAERPKGSFSTLEIQRTEQGDSAMYLCASSFWVGARENEQFFGPGTRLTVL.

This chain joins TRBV3-1 (or the pseudogene TRBV3-2) and TRBJ1-5; D might be TRBD1 (6 bases). The CDR3 covers 17 residues. Germline assignment: CDR1 LGHDT and CDR2 YNNKEL (reference sequence). V lost 0 bases and J lost 7, with 19 bases in between. The CDR3 bases are TGTGCCAGCAGCCAAGATCGCGGAACAGCCAGGGGACAGCCCCAGCATTTT. This translates into CASSQDRGTARGQPQHF.